The 25 T cell receptor beta chains in this list originate from one sample, sequenced in a study of CD8 T cells in Susac syndrome. When the RNA was reverse transcribed, random hexamers were used with an input of about 0.5 to 1 ug. MiXCR, applied by TCRdb to the immunoSEQ multiplex PCR reads, yields one record per CDR3 protein. Here the sample spans about 300,000 distinct CDR3 sequences, around 85% being singletons. Sequenced material: CD8+ T cells from PBMCs. These receptors were collected from a human donor with multiple sclerosis.

The gene calls are TRBV28 and TRBJ2-2; TRBD1 might be the D (5 bases). This CDR3 is 14 amino acids long. Germline lookup yields CDR1 MDHEN and CDR2 SYDVKM. V was trimmed by 7 bases and J by 0 bases, leaving 9 bases between them. CDR3 coding DNA: TGTGCCAGCACCTCGGACACGAACACCGGGGAGCTGTTTTTT. Translating it yields CASTSDTNTGELFF.

The rearrangement joins TRBV11-2 to TRBJ2-1, with TRBD1 as a possible D gene (6 bases). The CDR3 has 15 residues. CDR1 is SGHAT, CDR2 FQNNGV, per germline. Trimming stripped 5 bases from V and 0 bases from J, with 11 bases between. CDR3 protein: CASSQGQISYNEQFF. For the CDR3, the DNA is TGTGCCAGCAGCCAGGGACAAATCTCCTACAATGAGCAGTTCTTC.

The rearrangement links TRBV27 to TRBJ1-2, with 7 bases lining up with TRBD1. Germline trimming cut 5 bases from V and 7 bases from J; bases unmatched to any gene: 1. The CDR3 loop spans 11 amino acids. CDR1 and CDR2 (germline): MNHEY, SMNVEV (reference sequence). CDR3 nucleotide sequence: TGTGCCAGCAGTGCAGGGGGTGGCTACACCTTC. Its translation: CASSAGGGYTF.

The V call is TRBV12-3 or TRBV12-4, the J call TRBJ2-1; TRBD2 matches 9 bases. With 10 bases clipped from V and 9 bases from J, the junction kept 10 bases outside the gene matches. The CDR3 is 13 amino acids. The CDR3 region is CATVSGSYGEQFF. CDR3 bases: TGTGCCACTGTTAGCGGGAGCTACGGTGAGCAGTTCTTC.

Only a few counts were recorded for this clonotype. The chain combines TRBV9 with TRBJ2-5; 9 bases map to TRBD2. Germline V CDR1 and CDR2: SGDLS, YYNGEE. V lost 0 bases, J lost 5 bases, and 11 bases stayed unmatched. This CDR3 spans 17 amino acids. CDR3: CASSVGVAGAIRETQYF. CDR3 sequence (DNA): TGTGCCAGCAGCGTAGGAGTAGCGGGAGCTATTCGGGAGACCCAGTACTTC.

The chain couples TRBV28 to TRBJ2-3; D possibly corresponds to TRBD2 (5 bases). Trimming shortened V by 3 bases and J by 7 bases, and 17 bases separated the two germline ends. Germline-derived CDR1 and CDR2 are MDHEN and SYDVKM. The CDR3 totals 15 residues. The CDR3 here is CASSFKVDGGNTQYF. Here the CDR3 DNA reads TGTGCCAGCAGTTTCAAGGTGGATGGAGGAAATACGCAGTATTTT.

The V call is TRBV29-1, the J call TRBJ1-2; D possibly corresponds to TRBD1 (5 bases). V was cut by 4 bases and J by 8 bases, with 17 bases left in between. There are 13 residues in the CDR3. Germline V gene data show CDR1 as SQVTM and CDR2 as ANQGSEA. CDR3 loop: CSVALGDSDGYTF. For the CDR3, the DNA is TGCAGCGTTGCGTTAGGAGACAGTGACGGCTACACCTTC.

The rearrangement joins TRBV19 to TRBJ1-1; 10 bases agree with TRBD1. This CDR3 region has 14 residues. J was trimmed by 5 bases and V by 5 bases; bases with no gene match: 5. Germline lookup yields CDR1 LNHDA and CDR2 SQIVND (reference sequence). CDR3 nucleotide sequence: TGTGCCAGTAGTGCGGGACAGGGGAGGACTGAAGCTTTCTTT. Amino acid sequence: CASSAGQGRTEAFF.

This rearrangement joins TRBV29-1 to TRBJ2-1; D perhaps matches TRBD2 (6 bases). The ends were cut back, 5 bases at V and 1 base at J, with 15 bases in the middle. The CDR3 covers 15 residues. Germline V gene lookup returns CDR1 SQVTM and CDR2 ANQGSEA. Here the CDR3 reads CSVSQEGTSYNEQFF. CDR3 coding DNA: TGCAGCGTTTCACAGGAGGGGACTTCCTACAATGAGCAGTTCTTC.

The chain carries TRBV4-3 and TRBJ2-3, with 11 bases identical to TRBD2. The trim removed 2 bases at V and 3 bases at J, leaving 10 bases unmatched. Per germline, CDR1 LGHNA and CDR2 YSLEER. The CDR3 is made up of 18 amino acids. The DNA for the CDR3 is TGCGCCAGCAGCCAAACCCACCCTCTAGCGGGAGGAACAGATACGCAGTATTTT. This codes for CASSQTHPLAGGTDTQYF.

DNA of the CDR3: TGTGCCAGCAGCACATCTCCGGGACAGGCCTACGAGCAGTACTTC. Translated, it gives CASSTSPGQAYEQYF. The chain combines TRBV9 with TRBJ2-7, with 8 nucleotides matching TRBD1. Germline CDR1 and CDR2: SGDLS and YYNGEE. V trimming: 4 bases; J trimming: 2 bases; junction bases outside the gene matches: 8. The CDR3 runs to 15 residues. The full variable domain, its missing parts supplied by reference TRBV9 and TRBJ2-7, is DSGVTQTPKHLITATGQRVTLRCSPRSGDLSVYWYQQSLDQGLQFLIQYYNGEERAKGNILERFSAQQFPDLHSELNLSSLELGDSALYFCASSTSPGQAYEQYFGPGTRLTVT.

Only one count was recorded for this clonotype. This chain links TRBV2 with TRBJ2-2; 9 positions match TRBD1. The V gene's germline CDR1 is SNHLY and CDR2 FYNNEI. This CDR3 comprises 18 residues. Trimming cost V 5 bases and J 0 bases; bases outside gene matches: 10. The CDR3 protein is CASSRDRESKANTGELFF. The CDR3 coding sequence is TGTGCCAGCAGTAGGGACAGGGAAAGTAAGGCGAACACCGGGGAGCTGTTTTTT. The variable domain in full, completed from reference TRBV2 and TRBJ2-2, reads EPEVTQTPSHQVTQMGQEVILRCVPISNHLYFYWYRQILGQKVEFLVSFYNNEISEKSEIFDDQFSVERPDGSNFTLKIRSTKLEDSAMYFCASSRDRESKANTGELFFGEGSRLTVL.

This chain uses TRBV9 with TRBJ2-5; a weak D match, TRBD2 (5 bases). Trimming left V 5 bases short and J 5 bases short, with 19 bases between. CDR3 length equals 15 residues. CDR1 and CDR2 (germline): SGDLS, YYNGEE. The CDR3 region has the DNA TGTGCCAGCAGTCCCGAGTGGGGAGTGGTTGAGACCCAGTACTTC. Its translation is CASSPEWGVVETQYF.

V usage is TRBV27 and J usage is TRBJ2-2; D is ambiguous. V lost 3 bases and J lost 5, with 7 bases in between. CDR1 MNHEY and CDR2 SMNVEV come from the germline V gene (reference sequence). There are 13 residues in the CDR3. The CDR3 sequence: CASSFQHTGELFF. CDR3 nucleotides: TGTGCCAGCAGTTTTCAACATACCGGGGAGCTGTTTTTT.

The V gene is TRBV10-2, the J gene TRBJ1-5, with TRBD1 matching 7 bases. This CDR3 has 15 residues. The germline gives CDR1 WSHSY, CDR2 SAAADI. V gave up 1 base and J gave up 4 bases; unmatched junction bases: 4. The CDR3 DNA follows: TGCGCCAGCAGTGAGTGGGGACAGTCAAATCAGCCCCAGCATTTT. Protein sequence: CASSEWGQSNQPQHF.

This chain connects TRBV15 to TRBJ2-7; the D gene is possibly TRBD2 (5 bases). The V end was cut by 0 bases, the J end by 5 bases, with 8 bases between. The CDR3 loop spans 13 amino acids. CDR1 and CDR2 from the germline V gene are LNHNV and YYDKDF (reference sequence). The CDR3 coding sequence is TGTGCCACCAGCAGAGAAGGGAGTAACGAGCAGTACTTC. Translation gives CATSREGSNEQYF.

The genes are TRBV7-8 and TRBJ1-5, with a tentative D call TRBD1 (5 bases). Germline V CDR1 and CDR2: SGHVS, FQNEAQ. The CDR3 is 19 residues long. With 1 base removed from V and 5 bases from J, the gap between germline ends came to 24 bases. The CDR3 region has the DNA TGTGCCAGCAGCTTAGTGGCCGGGATCTGGGGGGTTGGGGATCAGCCCCAGCATTTT. Its translation is CASSLVAGIWGVGDQPQHF.

J is TRBJ2-3 and V is TRBV6-1; TRBD1 is a possible D gene (7 bases). V gave up 6 bases and J gave up 4 bases, with 17 bases separating them. The CDR3 is 15 residues long. Germline V gene sequence: CDR1 MNHNS, CDR2 SASEGT. For the CDR3, the DNA is TGTGCCAGCAGCTCAGACGACAGGGAGGCAGATACGCAGTATTTT. Translated: CASSSDDREADTQYF.

The chain combines TRBV24-1 with TRBJ2-7; maybe TRBD1 (5 bases). The CDR3 has 12 amino acids. Trimming stripped 4 bases from V and 3 bases from J, with 6 bases between. Germline lookup yields CDR1 KGHDR and CDR2 SFDVKD. The CDR3 bases are TGTGCCACCAGTGACCAGGGCTACGAGCAGTACTTC. This encodes CATSDQGYEQYF.

This clonotype was seen only once. V gene TRBV14 combines with J gene TRBJ2-3; 9 bases are a match to TRBD2. The CDR3 has 19 amino acids. Germline values: CDR1 SGHDN, CDR2 FVKESK. The V and J ends lost 0 bases and 5 bases, in that order; junction bases with no gene match: 15. The CDR3 DNA is TGTGCCAGCAGCCAAGAGGGTACGCTAGCGGGATATCAGGGAGATACGCAGTATTTT. It specifies CASSQEGTLAGYQGDTQYF.

This clonotype has a single count. V is TRBV28 and J is TRBJ2-7, with D uncertain. This CDR3 is built from 12 residues. V lost 3 bases to trimming and J lost 2 bases, with 5 bases between them. Germline V gene sequence: CDR1 MDHEN, CDR2 SYDVKM. The CDR3 sequence is CASSFITYEQYF. CDR3 sequence (DNA): TGTGCCAGCAGTTTTATCACCTACGAGCAGTACTTC.

The rearrangement joins TRBV6-2 or TRBV6-3 to TRBJ2-1; D remains unclear. The germline CDR1 and CDR2 sequences are MNHEY and SVGEGT. V dropped 11 bases and J dropped 6 bases, with 23 bases sitting between them. There are 15 residues in the CDR3. In nucleotides, the CDR3 is TGTGCCTCCAAGTGGGGTACTGACCTTCTCAATGAGCAGTTCTTC. Translating it yields CASKWGTDLLNEQFF.

The V and J genes are TRBV5-1 and TRBJ2-5; D remains unclear. The germline CDR1 and CDR2 sequences are SGHRS and YFSETQ. CDR3 length: 14 residues. V was cut by 0 bases and J by 2 bases, with 8 bases left in between. In DNA, the CDR3 is TGCGCCAGCAGCTTGGAAGGGAATCAAGAGACCCAGTACTTC. Its translation: CASSLEGNQETQYF.

V and J are TRBV30 and TRBJ1-2, with no clear D. V gave up 3 bases and J gave up 0 bases, with 14 bases separating them. The germline V gene encodes CDR1 GTSNPN and CDR2 SVGIG (reference sequence). This CDR3 region has 15 residues. The CDR3 DNA reads TGTGCCTGGAGCCAGAAGTTGGGCGCTAACTATGGCTACACCTTC. This gives the protein CAWSQKLGANYGYTF.

J is TRBJ2-1 and V is TRBV7-6, with 8 bases lining up with TRBD2. With 1 base clipped from V and 4 bases from J, the junction kept 6 bases outside the gene matches. Germline assignment: CDR1 SGHVS and CDR2 FNYEAQ. The CDR3 runs to 16 residues. In DNA, the CDR3 is TGTGCCAGCAGCTTAGTGGCTAGCGGGCCTTACAATGAGCAGTTCTTC. It codes for CASSLVASGPYNEQFF.